The TCR beta chain described here comes from a study of cytomegalovirus exposure and HLA in healthy donors. Study details: Of all 400 or so donors who were genotyped, 75% to 85% belonged to the Caucasian-associated ancestry cluster. Whole-study findings and limits: Earlier analysis looked at TCR beta V segments, and most were productive about 87% or about 30% of the time. A later analysis by the authors found several of the most significant clusters apparently linked to common viral pathogens.

This clone has only a few counts. Antigen unknown. The junction differs from germline at one of its ends, possibly a read error. This CDR3 comprises 15 residues. The germline V gene encodes CDR1 SSHAT and CDR2 FNYEAQ (reference sequence). The PCR employed 60 Vbeta primers together with 13 Jbeta primers. Clones were sequenced by immunoSEQ multiplex PCR, and TCRdb holds only the in-frame ones, with some missing. The sample has 70,000 to 100,000 clones; more than 70% are singletons. This sequence originates from a man aged 18 to 30 in good health and CMV-seronegative. The chain employs TRBV7-7 and TRBJ2-5; perhaps TRBD1 as D (6 bases). Sequencing was carried out using PBMCs. CDR3 residues: CASSLVPGGAETQYF. The CDR3 DNA is TGTGCTAGCAGCTTAGTCCCTGGGGGCGCTGAGACCCAGTACTTC.